This paragraph reports one T cell receptor (beta chain). Using immunoSEQ multiplex PCR, the repertoire was profiled, and TCRdb retains in-frame clones only, with some absent. The data show around 290,000 clones, about 89% seen once. The sample is drawn from a study of blood T cell repertoires in COVID-19. Study details: T cells, B-cell-depleted T cells, or PBMCs provided the cDNA or gDNA that served as material.

Ages ranged from about 18 to 89 years, with residence in around 24 US areas. Sequencing was carried out using PBMCs or T cells enriched from blood (not recorded which). The receptor comes from a woman between 18 and 29 years old who had recovered from COVID-19.

The DNA of the CDR3 is TGTGCCAGCAGTGTCGGTGATCAGCCCCAGCATTTT. The encoded protein is CASSVGDQPQHF. The genes are TRBV2 and TRBJ1-5; D call uncertain. Per the germline V gene, CDR1 is SNHLY and CDR2 is FYNNEI. This CDR3 contains 12 residues. The ends were cut back, 4 bases at V and 5 bases at J, with 6 bases in the middle. Combining the CDR3 with reference TRBV2 and TRBJ1-5 gives the whole variable domain EPEVTQTPSHQVTQMGQEVILRCVPISNHLYFYWYRQILGQKVEFLVSFYNNEISEKSEIFDDQFSVERPDGSNFTLKIRSTKLEDSAMYFCASSVGDQPQHFGDGTRLSIL.